This T cell receptor (beta chain) is from a study of T cell repertoires in cytomegalovirus infection. TCRdb called the reads again in MiXCR, with one record for every CDR3 protein. This sample yields 150,000 to 200,000 distinct CDR3 sequences, of which over 25% are seen a single time; roughly 32% belongs to the top ten. This clonotype was picked up many times. Germline assignment: CDR1 MNHEY and CDR2 SVGAGI. V was trimmed by 2 bases and J by 4 bases, leaving 14 bases between them. The CDR3 contains 15 residues. The genes are TRBV6-5 and TRBJ1-2, with D perhaps TRBD1 (5 bases). This clonotype was sampled from a human donor in good health (CMV status not recorded). Some clones in this sample may be carry-over from other donors' samples. The sample consisted of PBMCs. Here the CDR3 reads CASSYTGAGSYGYTF. The CDR3 region has the DNA TGTGCCAGCAGTTACACCGGGGCGGGGAGCTATGGCTACACCTTC.